The present entry profiles one T cell receptor (beta chain) with its context. Sorted-subset replicate PCRs used about 180 ng DNA, some 33,000 T cell genomes. The table came from immunoSEQ multiplex PCR; TCRdb's copy has only in-frame clones and leaves some out. The sample has 950,000 to 1,100,000 clones, more than 75% seen once. These data are taken from a study of shared clonotypes between healthy human individuals. Study-level background: Researchers drew samples from a couple of women and a few men aged 18 to 49.

The V gene's germline CDR1 is LNHDA and CDR2 SQIVND (reference sequence). There are 13 residues in the CDR3. The V and J ends lost 5 bases and 1 base respectively, with 7 bases between them. The specimen was memory CD4+ T cells from PBMCs. Indicated subset: CD45RA-negative fraction. The receptor's source is a man aged 18 to 29 in good health. Some clones in this sample may be carry-over from other donors' samples. The chain is built from TRBV19 and TRBJ2-3, with D unclear. CDR3 nucleotides: TGTGCCAGTAGTGTCGGACGCACAGATACGCAGTATTTT. As protein: CASSVGRTDTQYF.